What follows describes a single T cell receptor (beta chain). Antigen unknown. The V gene end was trimmed by 4 bases and the J gene end by 4 bases; junction bases not matched to a gene: 8. The CDR3 is 15 residues long. The germline V gene has CDR1 LNHDA and CDR2 SQIVND (reference sequence). These data originate in a study of cytomegalovirus exposure and HLA in healthy donors. With 60 Vbeta and 13 Jbeta primers, the PCR was carried out. Authors' methods: About 80 million unique TCR beta chains, roughly 11 million of them shared, were counted by a later analysis. Some clones are missing from TCRdb's copy, which holds only in-frame ones; the method was immunoSEQ multiplex PCR. That table gives V, J and clone size, and the DNA gave D and trimming. Of about 130,000 clones listed, approximately 10% are singletons. General study findings and limits: It was taken for granted in presence/absence analyses that sequencing depth across donors was roughly uniform. An analysis was carried out at a later point. It showed that HLA-associated TCR beta chains were more clonally expanded than equally common non-associated chains.

The TCR originated in a woman aged 18-35 years in good health and CMV-seropositive. The chain couples TRBV19 to TRBJ1-2, with TRBD1 identical over 8 bases. The sequencing sample was made of PBMCs. This CDR3 is CASSTLQGVGYGYTF. CDR3 DNA: TGTGCCAGTAGTACACTACAGGGGGTCGGCTATGGCTACACCTTC.